The rows below give T cell receptor beta chains drawn from one sample of a study of siplizumab effects on memory and regulatory T cells. Produced via immunoSEQ multiplex PCR; TCRdb's table is partial and in-frame only. Among 3,500 or so clones listed, roughly 49% were seen once. No antigen has been assigned to these receptors. Sequencing was carried out using CFSE-low (dividing) CD4+ T cells sorted from an allogeneic mixed lymphocyte reaction. The source is a human donor in good health; the cells came from an allogeneic mixed lymphocyte reaction. Each CDR3 is given with its conserved first and last residue. Each record gives: CDR3 protein, D gene, J gene, V gene, clone size. The D gene is left open where the match is weak. The size of a clone is reported for some rows only, either as once, few or many, or as a class for expanded clones.

CASSLTGTGGGETQYF TRBD1 TRBJ2-5 TRBV5-1 NA
CASSLGQGQVGNTIYF TRBD1 TRBJ1-3 TRBV6-6 NA
CASSPTEGPYGYTF NA TRBJ1-2 TRBV11-3 NA
CASSHVLGQGRSGNTIYF TRBD1 TRBJ1-3 TRBV2 NA
CASPDPGDEQYF NA TRBJ2-7 TRBV23-1 once
CASSIGGGAYGYTF NA TRBJ1-2 TRBV19 NA
CAWSGQGNQPQHF TRBD1 TRBJ1-5 TRBV30 few
CASSNFWVGEATNEKLFF NA TRBJ1-4 TRBV11-3 NA
CASSSGPRGGEQYF NA TRBJ2-7 TRBV18 NA
CASSLPTGTLYGYTF NA TRBJ1-2 TRBV14 NA